This T cell receptor (beta chain) was recovered during a study of cytomegalovirus exposure and HLA in healthy donors. Study-level findings and limits: Usually a TCR sequence was rare, but some public TCRs were found in many donors. Among the most significant clusters, several appeared linked to common viral pathogens in a later analysis. 164 TCR beta chains were listed as cytomegalovirus-associated. When analyzed later, a missense DCLRE1C variant was found to be linked to TCR beta V- and J-gene trimming.

60 Vbeta and 13 Jbeta primers were used in PCR. Only in-frame clones appear in the TCRdb table, and some are missing; sequencing was by immunoSEQ multiplex PCR. The repertoire has more than 110,000 clones, about 78% of them found once; the top ten carry over 6.5%. Turning to this clone: Its specificity is unknown.

V was clipped by 0 bases and J by 8 bases; unmatched bases: 3. Germline values: CDR1 MNHEY, CDR2 SMNVEV (reference sequence). The CDR3 runs 13 residues. What was sequenced was PBMCs. The chain couples TRBV27 to TRBJ1-2; 7 bases agree with TRBD1. The receptor was isolated from a man aged 35-49 years in good health and CMV-seropositive. CDR3: CASSLSTGRGYTF. CDR3 coding DNA: TGTGCCAGCAGTTTATCGACAGGGCGCGGCTACACCTTC.